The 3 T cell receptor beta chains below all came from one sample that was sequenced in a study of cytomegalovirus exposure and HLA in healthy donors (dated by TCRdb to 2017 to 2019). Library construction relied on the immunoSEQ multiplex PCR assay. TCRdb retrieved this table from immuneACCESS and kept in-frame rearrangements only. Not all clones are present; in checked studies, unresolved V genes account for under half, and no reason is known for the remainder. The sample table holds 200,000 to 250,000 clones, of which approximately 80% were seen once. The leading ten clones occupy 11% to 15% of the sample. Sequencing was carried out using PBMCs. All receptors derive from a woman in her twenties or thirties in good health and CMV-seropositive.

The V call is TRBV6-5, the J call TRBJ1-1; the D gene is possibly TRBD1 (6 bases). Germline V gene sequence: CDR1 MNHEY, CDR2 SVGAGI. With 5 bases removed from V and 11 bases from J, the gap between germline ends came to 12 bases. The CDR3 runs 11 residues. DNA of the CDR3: TGTGCCAGCAGTGTGGGACAACGGGCTTTCTTT. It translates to CASSVGQRAFF.

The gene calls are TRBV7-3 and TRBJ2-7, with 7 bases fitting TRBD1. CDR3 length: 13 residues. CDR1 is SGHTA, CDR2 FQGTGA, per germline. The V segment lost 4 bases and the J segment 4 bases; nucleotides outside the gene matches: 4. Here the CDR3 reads CASSSPQGYEQYF. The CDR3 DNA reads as TGTGCCAGCAGCTCTCCACAGGGGTACGAGCAGTACTTC. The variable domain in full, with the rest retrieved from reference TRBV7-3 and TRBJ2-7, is GAGVSQTPSNKVTEKGKYVELRCDPISGHTALYWYRQSLGQGPEFLIYFQGTGAADDSGLPNDRFFAVRPEGSVSTLKIQRTERGDSAVYLCASSSPQGYEQYFGPGTRLTVT.

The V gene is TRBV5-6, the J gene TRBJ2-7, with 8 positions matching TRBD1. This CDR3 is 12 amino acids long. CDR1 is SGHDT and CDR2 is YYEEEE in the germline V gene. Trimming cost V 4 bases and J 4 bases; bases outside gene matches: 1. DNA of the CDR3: TGTGCCAGCAGCCGGACAGGGTACGAGCAGTACTTC. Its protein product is CASSRTGYEQYF.